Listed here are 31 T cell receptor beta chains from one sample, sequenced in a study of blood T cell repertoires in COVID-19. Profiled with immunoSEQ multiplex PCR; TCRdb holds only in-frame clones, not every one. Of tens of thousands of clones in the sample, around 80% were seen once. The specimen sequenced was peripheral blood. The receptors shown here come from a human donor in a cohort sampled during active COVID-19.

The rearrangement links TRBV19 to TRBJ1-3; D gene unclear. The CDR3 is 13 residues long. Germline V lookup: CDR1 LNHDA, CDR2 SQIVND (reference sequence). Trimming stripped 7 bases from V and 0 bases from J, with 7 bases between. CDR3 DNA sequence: TGTGCCAGTAAAGCAGGCTCTGGAAACACCATATATTTT. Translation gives CASKAGSGNTIYF.

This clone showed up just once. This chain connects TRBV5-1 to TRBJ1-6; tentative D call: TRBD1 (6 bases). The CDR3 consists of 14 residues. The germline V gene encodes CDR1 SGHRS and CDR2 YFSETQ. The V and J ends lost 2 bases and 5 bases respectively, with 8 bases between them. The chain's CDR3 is CASSFDRNNSPLHF. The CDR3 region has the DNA TGCGCCAGCAGCTTTGACAGGAATAATTCACCCCTCCACTTT.

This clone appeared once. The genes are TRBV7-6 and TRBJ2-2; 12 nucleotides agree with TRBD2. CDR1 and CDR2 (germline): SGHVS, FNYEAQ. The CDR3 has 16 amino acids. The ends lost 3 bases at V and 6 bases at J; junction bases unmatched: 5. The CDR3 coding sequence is TGTGCCAGCAGCTTCCCTAGCGGGGGGGCCGCCGGGGAGCTGTTTTTT. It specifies CASSFPSGGAAGELFF.

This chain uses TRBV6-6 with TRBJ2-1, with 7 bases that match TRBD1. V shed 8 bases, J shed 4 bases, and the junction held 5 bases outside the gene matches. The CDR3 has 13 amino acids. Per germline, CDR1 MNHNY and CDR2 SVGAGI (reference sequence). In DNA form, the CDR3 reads TGTGCCAGCGTAGGGGGCCGGTACAATGAGCAGTTCTTC. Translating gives CASVGGRYNEQFF.

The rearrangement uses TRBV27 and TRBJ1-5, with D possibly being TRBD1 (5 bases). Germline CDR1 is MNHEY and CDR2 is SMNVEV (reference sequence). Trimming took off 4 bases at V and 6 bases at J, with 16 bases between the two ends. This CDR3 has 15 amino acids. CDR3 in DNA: TGTGCCAGCAGTTCGGTCAGGGCCGCAGGTCAGCCCCAGCATTTT. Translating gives CASSSVRAAGQPQHF.

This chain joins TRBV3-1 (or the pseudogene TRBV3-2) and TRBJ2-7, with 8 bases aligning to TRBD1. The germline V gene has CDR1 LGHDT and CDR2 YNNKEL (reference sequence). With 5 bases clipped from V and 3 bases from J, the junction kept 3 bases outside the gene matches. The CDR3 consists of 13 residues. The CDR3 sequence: CASSDRGYYEQYF. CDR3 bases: TGTGCCAGCAGCGACAGGGGATACTACGAGCAGTACTTC.

The CDR3 is CASSLRLGTQYF. CDR3 in DNA: TGTGCCAGCAGTCTCCGACTGGGTACGCAGTATTTT. V usage is TRBV27 and J usage is TRBJ2-3; no clear D gene. Trimming pared 5 bases from V and 8 bases from J, leaving 11 bases between. Germline CDR1 MNHEY, CDR2 SMNVEV (reference sequence). The CDR3 has 12 amino acids.

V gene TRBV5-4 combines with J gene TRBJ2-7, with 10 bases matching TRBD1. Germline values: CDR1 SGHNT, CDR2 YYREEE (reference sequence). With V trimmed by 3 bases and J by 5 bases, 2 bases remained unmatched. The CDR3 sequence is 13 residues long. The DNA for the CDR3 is TGTGCCAGCAGCTGGGACAGGGGAGACGAGCAGTACTTC. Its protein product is CASSWDRGDEQYF.

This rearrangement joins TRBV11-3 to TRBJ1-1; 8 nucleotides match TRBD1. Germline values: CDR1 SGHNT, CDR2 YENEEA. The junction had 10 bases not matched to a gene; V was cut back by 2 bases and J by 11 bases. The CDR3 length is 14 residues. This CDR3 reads CASSLRQGFPQAFF. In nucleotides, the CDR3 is TGTGCCAGCAGCTTAAGACAGGGGTTCCCCCAGGCTTTCTTT.

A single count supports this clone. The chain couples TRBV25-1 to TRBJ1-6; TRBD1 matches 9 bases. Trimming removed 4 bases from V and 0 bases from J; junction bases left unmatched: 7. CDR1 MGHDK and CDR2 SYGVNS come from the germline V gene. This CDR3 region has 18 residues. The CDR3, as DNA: TGTGCCAGCAGTGTTGCCGGGACAGGGAGCTCCTATAATTCACCCCTCCACTTT. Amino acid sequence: CASSVAGTGSSYNSPLHF.

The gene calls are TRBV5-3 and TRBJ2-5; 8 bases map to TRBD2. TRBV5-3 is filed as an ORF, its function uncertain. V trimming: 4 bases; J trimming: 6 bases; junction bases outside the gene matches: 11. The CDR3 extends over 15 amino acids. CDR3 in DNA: TGTGCCAGAAGCCCATTAACGACTAGCGCAAAGACCCAGTACTTC. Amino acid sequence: CARSPLTTSAKTQYF.

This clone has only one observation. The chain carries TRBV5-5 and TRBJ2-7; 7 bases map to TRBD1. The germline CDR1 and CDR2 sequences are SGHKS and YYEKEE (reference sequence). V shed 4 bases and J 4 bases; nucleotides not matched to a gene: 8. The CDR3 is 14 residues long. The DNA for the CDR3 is TGTGCCAGCAGCCTCGGGACAGCACCGTACGAGCAGTACTTC. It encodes CASSLGTAPYEQYF.

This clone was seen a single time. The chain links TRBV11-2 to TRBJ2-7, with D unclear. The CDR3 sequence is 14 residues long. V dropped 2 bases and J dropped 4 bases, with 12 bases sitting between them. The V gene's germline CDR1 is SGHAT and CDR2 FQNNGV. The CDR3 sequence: CASSLTGALYEQYF. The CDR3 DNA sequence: TGTGCCAGCAGCTTAACCGGAGCCCTATACGAGCAGTACTTC.

The CDR3 loop reads CASSLVTAPTYEQYF. CDR3 coding DNA: TGTGCCAGCAGTTTGGTAACAGCTCCTACCTACGAGCAGTACTTC. The gene calls are TRBV27 and TRBJ2-7; D remains unclear. V lost 3 bases, J lost 2 bases, and 14 bases lay in between. Germline V gene sequence: CDR1 MNHEY, CDR2 SMNVEV (reference sequence). There are 15 residues in the CDR3.

The CDR3 DNA reads as TGTGCCAGCAGTCGTTCCGGGACTATTATCGGTAACGCCGGGGAGCTGTTTTTT. This translates into CASSRSGTIIGNAGELFF. The genes are TRBV9 and TRBJ2-2; the match to TRBD2 covers 7 bases. The CDR3 runs to 18 residues. V was clipped by 5 bases and J by 6 bases; unmatched bases: 19. Germline V lookup: CDR1 SGDLS, CDR2 YYNGEE.

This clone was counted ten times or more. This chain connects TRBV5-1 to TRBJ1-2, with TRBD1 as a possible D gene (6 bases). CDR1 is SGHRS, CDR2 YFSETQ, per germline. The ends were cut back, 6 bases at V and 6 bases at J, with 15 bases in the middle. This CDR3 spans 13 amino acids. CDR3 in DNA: TGCGCCAGCACCTACTCAGGGGTGGATGGCTACACCTTC. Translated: CASTYSGVDGYTF.

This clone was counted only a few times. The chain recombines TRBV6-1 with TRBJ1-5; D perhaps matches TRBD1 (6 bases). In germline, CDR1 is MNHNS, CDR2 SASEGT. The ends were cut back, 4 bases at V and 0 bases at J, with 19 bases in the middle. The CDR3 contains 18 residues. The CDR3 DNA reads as TGTGCCAGCAGTGGCAAACAGGGTGGGGTATATAGCAATCAGCCCCAGCATTTT. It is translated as CASSGKQGGVYSNQPQHF.

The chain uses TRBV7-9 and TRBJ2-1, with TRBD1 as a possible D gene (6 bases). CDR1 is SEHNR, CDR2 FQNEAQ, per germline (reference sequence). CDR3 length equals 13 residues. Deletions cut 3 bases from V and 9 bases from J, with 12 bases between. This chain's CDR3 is CASSFLQGGEQFF. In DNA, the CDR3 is TGTGCCAGCAGCTTTTTACAGGGTGGTGAGCAGTTCTTC.

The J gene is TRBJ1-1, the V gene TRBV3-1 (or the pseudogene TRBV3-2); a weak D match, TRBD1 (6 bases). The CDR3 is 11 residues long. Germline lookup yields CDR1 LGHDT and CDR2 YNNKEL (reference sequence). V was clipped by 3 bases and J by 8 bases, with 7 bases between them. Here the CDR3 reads CASSHTGEAFF. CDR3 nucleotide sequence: TGTGCCAGCAGCCATACAGGGGAAGCTTTCTTT.

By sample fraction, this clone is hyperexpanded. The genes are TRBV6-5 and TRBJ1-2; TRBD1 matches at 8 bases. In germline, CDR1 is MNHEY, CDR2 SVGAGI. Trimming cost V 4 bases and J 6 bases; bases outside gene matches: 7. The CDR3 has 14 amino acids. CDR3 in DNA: TGTGCCAGCAGTTTGGGACAGGCAAACAATGGCTACACCTTC. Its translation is CASSLGQANNGYTF.

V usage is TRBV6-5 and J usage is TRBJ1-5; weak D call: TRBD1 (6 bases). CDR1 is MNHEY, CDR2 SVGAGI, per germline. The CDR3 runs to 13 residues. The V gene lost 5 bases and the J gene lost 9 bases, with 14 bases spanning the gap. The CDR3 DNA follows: TGTGCCAGCAGTCAGACAGGTTTTCGGCCCCAGCATTTT. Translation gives CASSQTGFRPQHF.

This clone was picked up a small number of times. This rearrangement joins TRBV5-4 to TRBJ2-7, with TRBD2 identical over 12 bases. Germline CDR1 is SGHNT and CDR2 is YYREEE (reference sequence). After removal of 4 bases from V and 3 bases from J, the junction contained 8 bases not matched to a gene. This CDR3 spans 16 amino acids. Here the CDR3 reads CASSPRTSGTNYEQYF. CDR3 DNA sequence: TGTGCCAGCAGCCCACGGACTAGCGGGACAAACTACGAGCAGTACTTC.

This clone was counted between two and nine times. Here the CDR3 reads CASSYLGQTQETQYF. The CDR3 coding sequence is TGTGCCAGCAGTTACCTGGGACAGACCCAAGAGACCCAGTACTTC. This rearrangement joins TRBV6-2 or TRBV6-3 to TRBJ2-5; 7 bases align to TRBD1. This CDR3 is built from 15 residues. V lost 2 bases, J lost 1 base, and 4 bases stayed unmatched. CDR1 MNHEY and CDR2 SVGEGT come from the germline V gene.

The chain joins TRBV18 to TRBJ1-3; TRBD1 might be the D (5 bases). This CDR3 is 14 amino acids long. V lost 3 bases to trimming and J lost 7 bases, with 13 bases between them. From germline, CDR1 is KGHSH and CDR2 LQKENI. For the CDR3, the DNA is TGTGCCAGCTCACCGAAGCAGGGTAGGAACACCATATATTTT. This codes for CASSPKQGRNTIYF.

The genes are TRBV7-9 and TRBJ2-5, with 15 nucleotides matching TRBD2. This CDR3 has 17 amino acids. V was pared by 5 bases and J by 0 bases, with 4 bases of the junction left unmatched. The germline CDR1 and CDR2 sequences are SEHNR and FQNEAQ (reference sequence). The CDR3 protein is CASSLGTSGRYQETQYF. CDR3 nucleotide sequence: TGTGCCAGCAGCCTCGGGACTAGCGGGAGGTACCAAGAGACCCAGTACTTC.

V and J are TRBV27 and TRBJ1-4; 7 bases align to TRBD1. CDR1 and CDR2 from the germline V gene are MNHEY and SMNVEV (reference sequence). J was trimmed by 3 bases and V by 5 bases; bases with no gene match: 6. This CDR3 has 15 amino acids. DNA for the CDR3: TGTGCCAGCAGTACCCTGGGACAGCCTAATGAAAAACTGTTTTTT. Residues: CASSTLGQPNEKLFF.

The CDR3 protein is CASSYSAGEESYEQYF. CDR3 sequence (DNA): TGTGCCAGCAGTTACTCCGCTGGGGAGGAATCCTACGAGCAGTACTTC. This chain links TRBV6-6 with TRBJ2-7, with D possibly being TRBD2 (6 bases). Trimming left V 0 bases short and J 1 base short, with 13 bases between. This CDR3 contains 16 residues. Germline V gene data show CDR1 as MNHNY and CDR2 as SVGAGI (reference sequence).

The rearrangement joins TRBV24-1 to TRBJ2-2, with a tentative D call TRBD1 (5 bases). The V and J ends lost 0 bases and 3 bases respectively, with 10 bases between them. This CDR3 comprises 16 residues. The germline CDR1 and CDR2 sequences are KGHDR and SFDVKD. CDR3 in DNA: TGTGCCACCAGTGATTTGCTCCAAGGGGACACCGGGGAGCTGTTTTTT. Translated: CATSDLLQGDTGELFF.

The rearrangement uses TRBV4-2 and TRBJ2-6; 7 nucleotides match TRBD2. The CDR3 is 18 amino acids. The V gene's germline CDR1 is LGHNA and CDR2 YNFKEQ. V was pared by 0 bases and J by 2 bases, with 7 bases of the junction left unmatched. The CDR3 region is CASSQDGEGRAGANVLTF. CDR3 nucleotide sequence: TGTGCCAGCAGCCAAGATGGGGAGGGAAGAGCTGGGGCCAACGTCCTGACTTTC.

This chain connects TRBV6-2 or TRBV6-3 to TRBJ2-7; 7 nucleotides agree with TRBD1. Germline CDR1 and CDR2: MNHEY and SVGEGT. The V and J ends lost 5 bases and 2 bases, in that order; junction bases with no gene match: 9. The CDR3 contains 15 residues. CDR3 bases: TGTGCCAGCAGTCACTTCGGAACAGGGGCCTACGAGCAGTACTTC. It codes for CASSHFGTGAYEQYF.

The CDR3 sequence: CASSSRQGGYTEAFF. The CDR3 nucleotides read TGTGCCAGCAGCTCTCGCCAGGGTGGGTACACTGAAGCTTTCTTT. V and J are TRBV21-1 and TRBJ1-1; the tabulated D call, TRBD1, remains unverified against the DNA. TRBV21-1 is designated a pseudogene. This CDR3 has 15 amino acids.